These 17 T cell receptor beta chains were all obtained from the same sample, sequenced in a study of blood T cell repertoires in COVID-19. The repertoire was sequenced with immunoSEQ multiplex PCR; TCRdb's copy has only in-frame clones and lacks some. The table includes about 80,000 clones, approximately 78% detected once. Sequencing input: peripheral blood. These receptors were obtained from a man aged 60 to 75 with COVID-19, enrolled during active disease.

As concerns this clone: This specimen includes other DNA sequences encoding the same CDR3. The CDR3: CASCWGGGGRALPGYF. Written as DNA, the CDR3 is TGTGCCAGCTGCTGGGGCGGGGGCGGGCGGGCCCTCCCTGGGTATTTT. J is TRBJ2-3 and V is TRBV5-5; weak D call: TRBD2 (7 bases). Per the germline V gene, CDR1 is SGHKS and CDR2 is YYEKEE (reference sequence). This CDR3 comprises 16 residues. V was cut by 7 bases and J by 14 bases, with 32 bases left in between.

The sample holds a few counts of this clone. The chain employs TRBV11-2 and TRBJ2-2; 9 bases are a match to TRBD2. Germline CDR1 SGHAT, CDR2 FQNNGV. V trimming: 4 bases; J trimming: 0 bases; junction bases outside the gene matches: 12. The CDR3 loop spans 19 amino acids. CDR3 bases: TGTGCCAGCAGCTCCAGCGAAGCGGGGGGCTCAGCGAACACCGGGGAGCTGTTTTTT. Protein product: CASSSSEAGGSANTGELFF. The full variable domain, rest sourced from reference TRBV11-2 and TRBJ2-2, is EAGVAQSPRYKIIEKRQSVAFWCNPISGHATLYWYQQILGQGPKLLIQFQNNGVVDDSQLPKDRFSAERLKGVDSTLKIQPAKLEDSAVYLCASSSSEAGGSANTGELFFGEGSRLTVL.

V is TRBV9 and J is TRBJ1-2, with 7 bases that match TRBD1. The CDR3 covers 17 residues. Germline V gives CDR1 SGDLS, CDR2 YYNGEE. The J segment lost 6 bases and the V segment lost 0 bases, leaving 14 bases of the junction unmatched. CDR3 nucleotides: TGTGCCAGCAGCGTAGATATTCGACAGGGCTTTTTGGATGGCTACACCTTC. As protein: CASSVDIRQGFLDGYTF.

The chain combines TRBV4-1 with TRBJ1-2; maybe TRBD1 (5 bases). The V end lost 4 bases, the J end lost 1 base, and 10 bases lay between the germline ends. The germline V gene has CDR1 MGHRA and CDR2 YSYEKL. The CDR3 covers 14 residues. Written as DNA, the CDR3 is TGCGCCAGCAGCCCAATCGGGGGTAACTATGGCTACACCTTC. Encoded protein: CASSPIGGNYGYTF.

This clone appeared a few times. The CDR3, as DNA: TGTGCCAGCAGCCCGGGGAACGGCTATGGCTACACCTTC. This translates into CASSPGNGYGYTF. V gene TRBV7-3 combines with J gene TRBJ1-2; D is unclear. The CDR3 spans 13 residues. V shed 5 bases and J shed 4 bases, with 11 bases lying between them. Germline loops: CDR1 SGHTA, CDR2 FQGTGA.

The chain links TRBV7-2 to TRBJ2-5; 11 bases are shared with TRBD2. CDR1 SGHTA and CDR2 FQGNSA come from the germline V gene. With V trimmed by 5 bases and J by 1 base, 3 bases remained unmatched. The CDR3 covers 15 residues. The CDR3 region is CASSASGRSQETQYF. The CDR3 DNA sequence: TGTGCCAGCAGCGCTAGCGGGAGGAGCCAAGAGACCCAGTACTTC.

The CDR3 loop reads CASSLGLGGLITDTQYF. CDR3 coding DNA: TGTGCCAGCAGCTTAGGGCTGGGGGGGCTGATCACAGATACGCAGTATTTT. The rearrangement uses TRBV7-9 and TRBJ2-3, with a weak D call TRBD2 (7 bases). Germline loops: CDR1 SEHNR, CDR2 FQNEAQ (reference sequence). This CDR3 has 17 residues. Trimming took off 1 base at V and 2 bases at J, with 16 bases between the two ends.

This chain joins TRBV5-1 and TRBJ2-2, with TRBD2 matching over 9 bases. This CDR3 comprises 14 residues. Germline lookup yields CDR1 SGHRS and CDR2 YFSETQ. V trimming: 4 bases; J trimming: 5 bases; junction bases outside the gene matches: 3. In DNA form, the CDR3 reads TGCGCCAGCAGCCGGAGCGGGGGGACCGGGGAGCTGTTTTTT. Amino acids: CASSRSGGTGELFF.

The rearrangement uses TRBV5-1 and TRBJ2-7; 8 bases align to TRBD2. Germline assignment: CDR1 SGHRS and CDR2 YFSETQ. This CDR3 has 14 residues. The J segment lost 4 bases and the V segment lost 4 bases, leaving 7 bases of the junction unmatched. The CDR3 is CASSPRTGGYEQYF. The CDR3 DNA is TGCGCCAGCAGCCCAAGGACGGGAGGGTACGAGCAGTACTTC.

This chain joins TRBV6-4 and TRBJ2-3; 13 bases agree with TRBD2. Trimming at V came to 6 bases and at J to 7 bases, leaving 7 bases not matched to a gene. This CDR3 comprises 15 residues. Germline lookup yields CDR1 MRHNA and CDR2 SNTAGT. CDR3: CASSQLAGGPNTQYF. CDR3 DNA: TGTGCCAGCAGCCAACTAGCGGGGGGGCCAAATACGCAGTATTTT.

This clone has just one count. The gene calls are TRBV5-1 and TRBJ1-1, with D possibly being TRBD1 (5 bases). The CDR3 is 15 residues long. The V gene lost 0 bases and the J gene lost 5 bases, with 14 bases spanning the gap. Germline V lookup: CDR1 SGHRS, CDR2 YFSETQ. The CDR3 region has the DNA TGCGCCAGCAGCTTGGTAAGGGGCGCGGAAACTGAAGCTTTCTTT. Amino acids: CASSLVRGAETEAFF.

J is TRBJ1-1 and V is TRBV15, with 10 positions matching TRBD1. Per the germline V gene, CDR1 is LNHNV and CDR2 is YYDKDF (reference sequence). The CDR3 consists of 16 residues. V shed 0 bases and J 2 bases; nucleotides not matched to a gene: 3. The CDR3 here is CATSRDLTGGNTEAFF. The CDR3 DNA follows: TGTGCCACCAGCAGAGATCTGACAGGGGGCAACACTGAAGCTTTCTTT.

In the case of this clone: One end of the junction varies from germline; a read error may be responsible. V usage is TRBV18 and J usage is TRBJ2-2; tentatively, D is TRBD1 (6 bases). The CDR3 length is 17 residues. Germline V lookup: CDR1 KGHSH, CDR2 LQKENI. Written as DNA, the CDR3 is TGTGCCAGCTTACCATCGACCGGGACACGTAACACCGGGGAGCTGTTTTTT. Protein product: CASLPSTGTRNTGELFF. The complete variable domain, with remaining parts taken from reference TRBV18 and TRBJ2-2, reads NAGVMQNPRHLVRRRGQEARLRCSPMKGHSHVYWYRQLPEEGLKFMVYLQKENIIDESGMPKERFSAEFPKEGPSILRIQQVVRGDSAAYFCASLPSTGTRNTGELFFGEGSRLTVL.

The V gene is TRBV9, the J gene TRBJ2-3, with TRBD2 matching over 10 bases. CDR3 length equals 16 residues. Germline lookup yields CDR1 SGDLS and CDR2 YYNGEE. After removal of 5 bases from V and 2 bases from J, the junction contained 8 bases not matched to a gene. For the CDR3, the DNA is TGTGCCAGCAGTCCTATACTAGCGGGGACCACAGATACGCAGTATTTT. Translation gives CASSPILAGTTDTQYF.

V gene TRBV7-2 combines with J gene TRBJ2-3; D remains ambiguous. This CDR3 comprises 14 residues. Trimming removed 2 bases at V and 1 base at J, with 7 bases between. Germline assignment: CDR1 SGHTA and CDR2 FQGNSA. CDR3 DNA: TGTGCCAGCAGCTTACAGTCCGGCACAGATACGCAGTATTTT. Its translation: CASSLQSGTDTQYF.

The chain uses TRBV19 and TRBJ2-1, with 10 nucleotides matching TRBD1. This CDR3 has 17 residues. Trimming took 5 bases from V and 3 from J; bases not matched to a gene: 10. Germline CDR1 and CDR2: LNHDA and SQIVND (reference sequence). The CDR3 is CASSSGGTGANYNEQFF. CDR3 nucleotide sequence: TGTGCCAGTAGTTCCGGAGGGACAGGGGCCAACTACAATGAGCAGTTCTTC.

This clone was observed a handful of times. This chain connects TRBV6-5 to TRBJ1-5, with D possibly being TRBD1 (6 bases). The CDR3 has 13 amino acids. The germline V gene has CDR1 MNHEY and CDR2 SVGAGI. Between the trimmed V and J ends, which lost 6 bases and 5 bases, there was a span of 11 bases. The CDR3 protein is CASSVNRDQPQHF. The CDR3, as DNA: TGTGCCAGCAGCGTCAACAGGGATCAGCCCCAGCATTTT.